This T cell receptor (beta chain) was identified in a study of T-cell reconstitution after alpha-beta-depleted transplantation in children. General observations from the study: About two months after transplant, alpha-beta T cells reportedly came from several hundred expanded graft clones.

The sample holds many counts of this clonotype. Its antigen is unidentified. The TCRbeta library was prepared with unique molecular identifiers. In TCRdb, the PCR reads were re-called with MiXCR into one record per CDR3 protein. The table includes approximately 650,000 distinct CDR3 sequences, under 15% detected once. Trimming cost V 2 bases and J 5 bases; bases outside gene matches: 8. CDR1 and CDR2 from the germline V gene are DFQATT and SNEGSKA (reference sequence). The CDR3 is 15 residues long. This receptor was taken from a girl aged 2-10 years with congenital amegakaryocytic thrombocytopenia, due to receive a stem cell transplant. Sequencing was performed on PBMCs, taken before TCRalphabeta/CD19-depleted stem cell transplant. The chain combines TRBV20-1 with TRBJ2-5; 10 nucleotides line up with TRBD2. CDR3 sequence: CSARSGRDLQETQYF. The CDR3 nucleotides are TGCAGTGCTAGAAGCGGGAGGGATTTACAGGAGACCCAGTACTTC.